What follows are 29 T cell receptor beta chains derived from one specimen sequenced in a study of T-cell reconstitution after alpha-beta-depleted transplantation in children. During its preparation, the TCRbeta library received unique molecular identifiers. Each CDR3 protein is one row after TCRdb ran MiXCR on the PCR reads. The table records under 350,000 distinct CDR3 sequences, 9.9% of them present only once. The sample in question was PBMCs from the stem cell graft donor, obtained from the stem cell graft. The receptors here all came from a human donor who donated a stem cell graft to a child with SCID.

This clonotype was seen a few times. The CDR3, as DNA: TGCGCCAGCAGTATTGGACAGCCTAATGAAAAACTGTTTTTT. It is translated as CASSIGQPNEKLFF. V is TRBV5-1 and J is TRBJ1-4; possible D gene TRBD1, 6 bases. This CDR3 has 14 amino acids. Germline CDR1 and CDR2: SGHRS and YFSETQ. The V end lost 5 bases, the J end lost 3 bases, and 11 bases lay between the germline ends.

The V gene is TRBV25-1, the J gene TRBJ2-7; D uncertain. The CDR3 is made up of 12 amino acids. Trimming shortened V by 6 bases and J by 0 bases, and 6 bases separated the two germline ends. Germline CDR1 reads MGHDK; CDR2 reads SYGVNS. The CDR3 region is CASSGYSYEQYF. CDR3 coding DNA: TGTGCCAGCAGCGGCTACTCCTACGAGCAGTACTTC.

The V and J genes are TRBV28 and TRBJ2-7; 12 bases map to TRBD1. The V gene end was trimmed by 3 bases and the J gene end by 7 bases; junction bases not matched to a gene: 7. Germline CDR1 is MDHEN and CDR2 is SYDVKM. CDR3 size: 15 residues. For the CDR3, the DNA is TGTGCCAGCAGTTTGGTGGGACAGGGGGCGCTTGAGCAGTACTTC. It codes for CASSLVGQGALEQYF.

The chain combines TRBV29-1 with TRBJ1-4; D ambiguous. V dropped 6 bases and J dropped 7 bases, with 15 bases sitting between them. CDR1 and CDR2 from the germline V gene are SQVTM and ANQGSEA. This CDR3 has 13 residues. DNA of the CDR3: TGCAGCGTGGGAGATAACCCAGGTGAAAAACTGTTTTTT. Translated: CSVGDNPGEKLFF.

In this sample, this clonotype turned up many times. V usage is TRBV6-1 and J usage is TRBJ2-1, with D perhaps matching TRBD1 or TRBD2 (5 bases each). V lost 5 bases to trimming and J lost 4 bases, with 15 bases between them. CDR3 length equals 15 residues. Germline V gene lookup returns CDR1 MNHNS and CDR2 SASEGT. The CDR3 loop is CASSKRGTQYNEQFF. The CDR3 DNA follows: TGTGCCAGCAGTAAGAGGGGCACTCAATACAATGAGCAGTTCTTC.

This clonotype showed up just a few times. The chain carries TRBV3-1 and TRBJ2-1; the D is unclear. Germline V gene sequence: CDR1 LGHDT, CDR2 YNNKEL (reference sequence). The CDR3 runs 16 residues. V was trimmed by 0 bases and J by 0 bases, leaving 9 bases between them. CDR3 DNA: TGTGCCAGCAGCCAAGAGTTAATGAGCTCCTACAATGAGCAGTTCTTC. As protein: CASSQELMSSYNEQFF.

The CDR3 region has the DNA TGCGCCAGCAGTGAGAGGGTAGTGGATACGCAGTATTTT. Amino acid sequence: CASSERVVDTQYF. The rearrangement uses TRBV10-1 and TRBJ2-3; D remains ambiguous. This CDR3 has 13 amino acids. Germline loops: CDR1 WNHNN, CDR2 SYGVQD (reference sequence). With 2 bases removed from V and 6 bases from J, the gap between germline ends came to 9 bases.

The table lists this clonotype with a few counts. The chain recombines TRBV9 with TRBJ2-7; TRBD2 matches at 9 bases. The CDR3 loop spans 17 amino acids. CDR1 is SGDLS and CDR2 is YYNGEE in the germline V gene. J was trimmed by 2 bases and V by 3 bases; bases with no gene match: 12. CDR3 nucleotide sequence: TGTGCCAGCAGCGGAAGAAACGAGCGGGGGGAACCCTACGAGCAGTACTTC. It codes for CASSGRNERGEPYEQYF.

This clonotype was counted a few times. V gene TRBV7-9 combines with J gene TRBJ2-4; the match to TRBD1 covers 7 bases. V gave up 0 bases and J gave up 0 bases; unmatched junction bases: 5. The germline V gene encodes CDR1 SEHNR and CDR2 FQNEAQ (reference sequence). The CDR3 sequence is 17 residues long. The CDR3 DNA reads as TGTGCCAGCAGCTTAGCCGGGACAGCTCAAGCCAAAAACATTCAGTACTTC. Translating gives CASSLAGTAQAKNIQYF.

This clonotype was seen more than once but under ten times. The chain's CDR3 is CAIFDRLKNIQYF. The DNA of the CDR3 is TGTGCCATTTTCGACAGGCTGAAAAACATTCAGTACTTC. This chain joins TRBV12-3 or TRBV12-4 and TRBJ2-4; D might be TRBD1 (6 bases). V lost 10 bases and J 4 bases, leaving 14 bases between the germline ends. There are 13 residues in the CDR3.

This clonotype was seen repeatedly, ten times or more. The CDR3 nucleotides are TGCGCCAGCAGCTTGGTGGGTAGCGGAGCGAACACCGGGGAGCTGTTTTTT. It specifies CASSLVGSGANTGELFF. The chain recombines TRBV5-1 with TRBJ2-2, with a weak D call TRBD2 (6 bases). V was shortened by 0 bases and J by 0 bases, with 12 bases between the two germline ends. CDR3 length: 17 residues. Germline CDR1 is SGHRS and CDR2 is YFSETQ.

At least ten counts were recorded for this clonotype. The chain has TRBV10-2 and TRBJ2-5; D unresolved. Germline-derived CDR1 and CDR2 are WSHSY and SAAADI. The CDR3 is made up of 15 amino acids. With 0 bases removed from V and 1 base from J, the gap between germline ends came to 9 bases. CDR3 coding DNA: TGCGCCAGCAGTGAGTCTGGCCTTCTCCAAGAGACCCAGTACTTC. Protein: CASSESGLLQETQYF.

The CDR3 spells CASSLVALRETQYF. Here the CDR3 DNA reads TGTGCCAGCAGCTTGGTAGCCCTCCGGGAGACCCAGTACTTC. V and J are TRBV5-6 and TRBJ2-5; D gene unclear. CDR1 SGHDT and CDR2 YYEEEE come from the germline V gene. V lost 0 bases and J 5 bases, leaving 11 bases between the germline ends. The CDR3 runs to 14 residues.

The rearrangement links TRBV20-1 to TRBJ2-7, with 11 bases that match TRBD1. This CDR3 comprises 13 residues. The germline V gene encodes CDR1 DFQATT and CDR2 SNEGSKA (reference sequence). Trimming removed 5 bases from V and 6 bases from J; junction bases left unmatched: 6. The DNA of the CDR3 is TGCAGTGCTTCAGGGACAGGGGGTAGCGAGCAGTACTTC. Its translation is CSASGTGGSEQYF.

This clonotype was detected only a few times. The chain carries TRBV5-1 and TRBJ1-1; 7 bases fit TRBD1. The germline V gene has CDR1 SGHRS and CDR2 YFSETQ. V gave up 2 bases and J gave up 5 bases; unmatched junction bases: 3. The CDR3 covers 13 residues. CDR3 sequence reads: CASSFRGYTEAFF. CDR3 sequence (DNA): TGCGCCAGCAGCTTCAGGGGGTATACTGAAGCTTTCTTT.

This clonotype was seen a few times. The CDR3 nucleotides read TGTGCCAGCAGCTTAGCCCAGGATTCCAGGCCTTTGAACACTGAAGCTTTCTTT. Its protein product is CASSLAQDSRPLNTEAFF. The genes are TRBV7-8 and TRBJ1-1; D is unclear. Trimming stripped 0 bases from V and 0 bases from J, with 17 bases between. The germline gives CDR1 SGHVS, CDR2 FQNEAQ. This CDR3 region has 18 residues.

This clonotype occurred a few times. The chain couples TRBV15 to TRBJ2-7; D is uncertain. The CDR3 sequence is 13 residues long. In germline, CDR1 is LNHNV, CDR2 YYDKDF (reference sequence). Trimming removed 0 bases from V and 3 bases from J, with 6 bases in between. The DNA for the CDR3 is TGTGCCACCAGCAGAGAAGCTTTCTACGAGCAGTACTTC. Protein sequence: CATSREAFYEQYF.

This clonotype was observed many times. The rearrangement links TRBV20-1 to TRBJ2-3; 9 bases are shared with TRBD2. The CDR3 consists of 19 residues. CDR1 is DFQATT, CDR2 SNEGSKA, per germline (reference sequence). The V and J ends lost 0 bases and 4 bases, in that order; junction bases with no gene match: 17. CDR3 amino acids: CSARDLGLALSNIADTQYF. CDR3 DNA sequence: TGCAGTGCTAGAGATCTGGGACTAGCCCTCAGTAATATTGCAGATACGCAGTATTTT.

The V gene is TRBV12-3 or TRBV12-4, the J gene TRBJ2-7, with D unclear. Trimming shortened V by 6 bases and J by 7 bases, and 16 bases separated the two germline ends. CDR3 size: 13 residues. CDR3 in DNA: TGTGCCAGCAGGCAGACTTCTACTTGGGAGCAGTACTTC. Translated, it gives CASRQTSTWEQYF.

This clonotype was detected only a few times. The J gene is TRBJ1-6, the V gene TRBV18; D is possibly TRBD1 (6 bases). V dropped 1 base and J dropped 10 bases, with 14 bases sitting between them. The CDR3 loop spans 15 amino acids. Germline V gives CDR1 KGHSH, CDR2 LQKENI. The CDR3 DNA reads TGTGCCAGCTCACCACTCCCCCAGGGGACCTCACCCCTCCACTTT. This codes for CASSPLPQGTSPLHF.

V gene TRBV7-9 combines with J gene TRBJ2-3, with unresolved D. Trimming took 5 bases from V and 2 from J, leaving 20 bases between them. Germline CDR1 SEHNR, CDR2 FQNEAQ (reference sequence). There are 17 residues in the CDR3. The CDR3 reads CASSRWTGQEPTDTQYF. The CDR3 DNA follows: TGTGCCAGCAGCCGTTGGACCGGGCAAGAACCCACAGATACGCAGTATTTT.

In its sample, this clonotype was seen many times. This rearrangement joins TRBV12-3 or TRBV12-4 to TRBJ2-1, with D perhaps TRBD1 (6 bases). V lost 1 base and J lost 4, with 14 bases in between. The CDR3 runs to 16 residues. This chain's CDR3 is CASSLGRTGTYNEQFF. In DNA, the CDR3 is TGTGCCAGCAGTTTAGGACGGACGGGGACATACAATGAGCAGTTCTTC.

This clonotype was seen a few times. This chain connects TRBV7-9 to TRBJ1-6; D might be TRBD1 (5 bases). This CDR3 comprises 12 residues. Germline V CDR1 and CDR2: SEHNR, FQNEAQ (reference sequence). The V end was cut by 7 bases, the J end by 8 bases, with 9 bases between. CDR3 nucleotides: TGTGCCAGCAACGAGGGGTATTCACCCCTCCACTTT. Protein product: CASNEGYSPLHF.

This clonotype has more than one count but fewer than ten. The rearrangement joins TRBV12-3 or TRBV12-4 to TRBJ1-2; D not certain. This CDR3 comprises 14 residues. The V gene lost 0 bases and the J gene lost 4 bases, with 9 bases spanning the gap. As DNA, the CDR3 is TGTGCCAGCAGTTTAGCGCCAGTGGGCTATGGCTACACCTTC. Translation gives CASSLAPVGYGYTF.

This clonotype was counted only a few times. The chain carries TRBV12-3 or TRBV12-4 and TRBJ1-3, with D maybe TRBD1 (5 bases). The CDR3 consists of 16 residues. V was trimmed by 4 bases and J by 0 bases, leaving 13 bases between them. CDR3 in DNA: TGTGCCAGCAGTTCAGGGCAGGTTGTCTCTGGAAACACCATATATTTT. This sequence encodes CASSSGQVVSGNTIYF.

The chain is built from TRBV6-1 and TRBJ2-5; 11 bases map to TRBD1. Germline CDR1 reads MNHNS; CDR2 reads SASEGT. V lost 7 bases, J lost 1 base, and 8 bases stayed unmatched. CDR3 length equals 16 residues. This chain's CDR3 is CASTPGTGGTQETQYF. The CDR3 DNA reads TGTGCCAGCACCCCTGGGACAGGGGGTACCCAAGAGACCCAGTACTTC.

V usage is TRBV12-3 or TRBV12-4 and J usage is TRBJ2-6; a possible D gene is TRBD2 (5 bases). The ends were cut back, 7 bases at V and 0 bases at J, with 13 bases in the middle. This CDR3 contains 16 residues. As DNA, the CDR3 is TGTGCCAGCACCTTGGACGGGATCTCTGGGGCCAACGTCCTGACTTTC. Protein: CASTLDGISGANVLTF.

The V and J genes are TRBV6-1 and TRBJ1-1, with D unresolved. The CDR3 is made up of 13 amino acids. Per germline, CDR1 MNHNS and CDR2 SASEGT. The V gene lost 4 bases and the J gene lost 4 bases, with 10 bases spanning the gap. The CDR3 spells CASSALMGTEAFF. The CDR3 nucleotides are TGTGCCAGCAGTGCCCTCATGGGCACTGAAGCTTTCTTT.

This clonotype showed up many times. This CDR3 is CASSFRDRGSAPLHF. The DNA of the CDR3 is TGCGCCAGCAGCTTCCGGGACAGGGGGTCGGCACCCCTCCACTTT. The rearrangement uses TRBV5-1 and TRBJ1-6; 11 bases map to TRBD1. CDR3 length: 15 amino acids. Germline V gene data show CDR1 as SGHRS and CDR2 as YFSETQ. Trimming cost V 2 bases and J 11 bases; bases outside gene matches: 6.